The present T cell receptor (beta chain) was sequenced within a study of blood T cell repertoires in COVID-19. The germline CDR1 and CDR2 sequences are SGHRS and YFSETQ. Trimming took off 4 bases at V and 8 bases at J, with 31 bases between the two ends. The CDR3 sequence is 20 residues long. The repertoire was sequenced with immunoSEQ multiplex PCR; TCRdb's copy has only in-frame clones and lacks some. The table has around 20,000 clones, approximately 93% seen once. Sequenced input: peripheral blood. This chain uses TRBV5-1 with TRBJ1-6; maybe TRBD1 (6 bases). The clonotype comes from a woman aged 45-65 years with active COVID-19. The CDR3 reads CASSPRVAGESLDRDSPLHF. CDR3 in DNA: TGCGCCAGCAGCCCCCGTGTGGCAGGGGAGTCTCTAGATCGGGATTCACCCCTCCACTTT.